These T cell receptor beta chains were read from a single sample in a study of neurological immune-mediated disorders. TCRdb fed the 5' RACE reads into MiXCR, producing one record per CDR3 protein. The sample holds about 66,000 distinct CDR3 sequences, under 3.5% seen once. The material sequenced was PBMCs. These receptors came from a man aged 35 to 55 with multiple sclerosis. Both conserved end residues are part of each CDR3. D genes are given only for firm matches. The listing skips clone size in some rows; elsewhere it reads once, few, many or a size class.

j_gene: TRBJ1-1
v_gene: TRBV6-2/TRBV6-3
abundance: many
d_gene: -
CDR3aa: CASSYPTGAWNTEAFF
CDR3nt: TGTGCCAGCAGTTACCCTACGGGGGCATGGAACACTGAAGCTTTCTTT

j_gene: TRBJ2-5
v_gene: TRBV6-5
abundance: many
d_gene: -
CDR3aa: CASSYGGETQYF
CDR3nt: TGTGCCAGCAGTTACGGGGGGGAGACCCAGTACTTC

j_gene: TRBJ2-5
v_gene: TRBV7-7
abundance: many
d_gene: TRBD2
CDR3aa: CASSRGEGQETQYF
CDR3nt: TGTGCCAGCAGCCGGGGGGAGGGTCAAGAGACCCAGTACTTC

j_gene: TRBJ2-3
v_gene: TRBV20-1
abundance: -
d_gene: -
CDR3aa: CSARTDTQYF
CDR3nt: TGCAGTGCCCGCACAGATACGCAGTATTTT

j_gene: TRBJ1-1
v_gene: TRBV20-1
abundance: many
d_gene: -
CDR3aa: CSARQDLNTEAFF
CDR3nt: TGCAGTGCTCGACAGGACCTGAACACTGAAGCTTTCTTT

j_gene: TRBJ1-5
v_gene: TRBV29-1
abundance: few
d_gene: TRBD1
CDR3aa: CSVAGQGFQPQHF
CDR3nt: TGCAGCGTTGCGGGACAGGGATTTCAGCCCCAGCATTTT

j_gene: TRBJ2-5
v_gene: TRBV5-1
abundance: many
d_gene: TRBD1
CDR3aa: CASSSGTGETQYF
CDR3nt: TGCGCCAGCAGCTCCGGGACAGGAGAGACCCAGTACTTC

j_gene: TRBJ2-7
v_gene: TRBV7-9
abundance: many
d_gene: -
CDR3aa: CASSFMEYEQYF
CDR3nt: TGTGCCAGCAGCTTCATGGAATACGAGCAGTACTTC

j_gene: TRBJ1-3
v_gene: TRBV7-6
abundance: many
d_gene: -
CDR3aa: CASSLFSGSGNTIYF
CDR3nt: TGTGCCAGCAGCTTATTTTCAGGTTCCGGAAACACCATATATTTT

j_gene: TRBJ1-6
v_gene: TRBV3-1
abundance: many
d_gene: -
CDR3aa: CASSQGGRGGFNSPLHF
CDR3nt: TGTGCCAGCAGCCAAGGGGGACGGGGAGGGTTCAATTCACCCCTCCACTTT

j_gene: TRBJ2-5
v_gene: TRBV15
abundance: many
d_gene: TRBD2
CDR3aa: CATSRVAGGRETQYF
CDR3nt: TGTGCCACCAGCAGAGTAGCGGGGGGGCGAGAGACCCAGTACTTC

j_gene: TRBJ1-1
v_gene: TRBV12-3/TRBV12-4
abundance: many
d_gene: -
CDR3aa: CASSVHGTASGTEAFF
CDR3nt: TGTGCCAGCAGTGTCCACGGGACCGCCTCTGGGACTGAAGCTTTCTTT

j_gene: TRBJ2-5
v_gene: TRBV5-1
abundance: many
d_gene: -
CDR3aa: CASSEGRDSLDF
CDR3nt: TGCGCCAGCAGCGAAGGGAGGGACAGCCTAGACTTC

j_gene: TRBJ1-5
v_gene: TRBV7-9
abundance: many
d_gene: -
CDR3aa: CASSLGPAGNQPQHF
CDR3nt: TGTGCCAGCAGCTTAGGACCGGCAGGCAATCAGCCCCAGCATTTT

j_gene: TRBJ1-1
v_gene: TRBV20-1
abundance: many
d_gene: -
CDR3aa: CSARGPSLAFF
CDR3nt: TGCAGTGCTAGGGGTCCGTCGCTGGCTTTCTTT

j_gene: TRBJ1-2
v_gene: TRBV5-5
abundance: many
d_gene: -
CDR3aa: CASSFLPQTGNYGYTF
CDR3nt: TGTGCCAGCAGCTTCCTACCCCAGACAGGCAACTATGGCTACACCTTC

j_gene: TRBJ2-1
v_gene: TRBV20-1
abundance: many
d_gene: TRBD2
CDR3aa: CSARVLAGSYNEQFF
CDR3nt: TGCAGTGCTAGAGTACTAGCGGGCTCCTACAATGAGCAGTTCTTC

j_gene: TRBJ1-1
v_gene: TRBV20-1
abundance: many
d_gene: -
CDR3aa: CSARRGGSINTEAFF
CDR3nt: TGCAGTGCTCGAAGAGGAGGGAGTATCAACACTGAAGCTTTCTTT

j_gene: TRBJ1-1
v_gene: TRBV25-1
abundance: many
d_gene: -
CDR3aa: CASSEAGGTGTEAFF
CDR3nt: TGTGCCAGCAGTGAAGCGGGGGGGACGGGGACTGAAGCTTTCTTT

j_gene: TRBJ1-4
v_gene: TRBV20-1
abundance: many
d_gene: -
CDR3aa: CSARDRQNGREKLFF
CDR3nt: TGCAGTGCTAGAGATCGACAGAACGGGCGTGAAAAACTGTTTTTT

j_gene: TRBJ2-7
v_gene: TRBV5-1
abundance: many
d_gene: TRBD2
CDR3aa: CASTDPAGDPYEQYF
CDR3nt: TGCGCCAGCACGGATCCAGCGGGAGATCCCTACGAGCAGTACTTC

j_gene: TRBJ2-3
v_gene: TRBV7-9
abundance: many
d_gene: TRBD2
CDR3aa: CASSSTGTSVSRPDTQYF
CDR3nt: TGTGCCAGCAGCTCGACCGGGACTAGCGTAAGCCGTCCAGATACGCAGTATTTT

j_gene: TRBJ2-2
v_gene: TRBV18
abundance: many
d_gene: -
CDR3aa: CASSPRQEVSPGELFF
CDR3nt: TGTGCCAGCTCCCCCCGGCAAGAAGTTTCCCCCGGGGAGCTGTTTTTT

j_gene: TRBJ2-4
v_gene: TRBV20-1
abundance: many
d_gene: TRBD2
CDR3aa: CSPKGTSGGESKNIQYF
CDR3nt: TGCAGTCCTAAAGGGACTAGCGGGGGCGAGAGTAAAAACATTCAGTACTTC

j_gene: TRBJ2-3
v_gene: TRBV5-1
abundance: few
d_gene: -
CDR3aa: CASSKHRLAAEDKQYF
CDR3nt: TGCGCCAGCAGCAAACATAGGCTGGCTGCTGAAGATAAGCAGTATTTT

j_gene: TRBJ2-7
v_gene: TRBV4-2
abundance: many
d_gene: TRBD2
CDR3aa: CASSQVAGRSYEQYF
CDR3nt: TGTGCCAGCAGCCAAGTAGCGGGCCGGTCCTACGAGCAGTACTTC

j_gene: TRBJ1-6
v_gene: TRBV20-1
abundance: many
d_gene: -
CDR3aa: CSARDQGSFNSPLHF
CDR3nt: TGCAGTGCTAGAGATCAGGGCAGTTTTAATTCACCCCTCCACTTT

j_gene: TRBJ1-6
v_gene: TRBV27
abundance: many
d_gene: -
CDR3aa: CASSLAAEINSPLHF
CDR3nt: TGTGCCAGCAGTTTAGCGGCGGAGATTAATTCACCCCTCCACTTT

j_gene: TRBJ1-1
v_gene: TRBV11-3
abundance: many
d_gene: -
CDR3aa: CASSPQANTEAFF
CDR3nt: TGTGCCAGCAGCCCCCAGGCGAACACTGAAGCTTTCTTT

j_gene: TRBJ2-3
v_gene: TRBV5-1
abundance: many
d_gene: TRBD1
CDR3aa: CASRGQRSTDTQYF
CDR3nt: TGCGCCAGCAGGGGACAGCGAAGCACAGATACGCAGTATTTT

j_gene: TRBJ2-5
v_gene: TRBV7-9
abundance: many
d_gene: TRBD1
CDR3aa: CASTPLEGQRETQYF
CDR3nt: TGTGCCAGCACCCCCCTTGAGGGACAGCGGGAGACCCAGTACTTC

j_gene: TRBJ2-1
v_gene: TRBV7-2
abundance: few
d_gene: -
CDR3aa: CASSRRLGWQFF
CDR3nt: TGTGCCAGCAGCCGTAGACTTGGATGGCAGTTCTTC

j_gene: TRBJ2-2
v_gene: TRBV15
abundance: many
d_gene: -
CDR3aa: CATSRWDGRSRNTGELFF
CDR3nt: TGTGCCACCAGCAGATGGGACGGACGTAGCCGGAACACCGGGGAGCTGTTTTTT

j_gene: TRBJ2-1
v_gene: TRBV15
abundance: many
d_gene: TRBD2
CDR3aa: CATSPLAGVYNEQFF
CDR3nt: TGTGCCACCAGCCCGCTAGCGGGAGTTTACAATGAGCAGTTCTTC

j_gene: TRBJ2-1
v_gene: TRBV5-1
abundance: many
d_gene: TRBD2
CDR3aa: CASSTLTSGGSYNEQFF
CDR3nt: TGCGCCAGCAGCACTCTAACTAGCGGGGGCTCCTACAATGAGCAGTTCTTC

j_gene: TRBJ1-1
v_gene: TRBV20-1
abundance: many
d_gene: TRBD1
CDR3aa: CSARDTRQGNTEAFF
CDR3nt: TGCAGTGCTAGAGATACGAGACAGGGAAACACTGAAGCTTTCTTT

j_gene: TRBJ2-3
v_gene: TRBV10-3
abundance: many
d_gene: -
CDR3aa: CAIKGVASTDTQYF
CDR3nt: TGTGCCATTAAGGGGGTAGCTAGCACAGATACGCAGTATTTT

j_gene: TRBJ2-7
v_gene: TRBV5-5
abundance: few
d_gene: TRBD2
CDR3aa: CASSLFRGGHEQYF
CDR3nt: TGTGCCAGCAGCTTGTTCCGGGGAGGGCACGAGCAGTACTTC

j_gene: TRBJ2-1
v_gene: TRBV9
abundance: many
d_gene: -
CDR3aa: CASSEGTLARNEQFF
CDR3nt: TGTGCCAGCAGCGAAGGGACCCTCGCTCGGAATGAGCAGTTCTTC

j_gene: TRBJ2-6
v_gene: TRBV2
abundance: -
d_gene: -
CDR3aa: CASSADPSGANVLTF
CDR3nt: TGTGCCAGCAGTGCAGACCCCTCTGGGGCCAACGTCCTGACTTTC

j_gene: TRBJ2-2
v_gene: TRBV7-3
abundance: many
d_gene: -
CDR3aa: CASSLGSGELFF
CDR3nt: TGTGCCAGCAGCTTAGGGTCCGGGGAGCTGTTTTTT

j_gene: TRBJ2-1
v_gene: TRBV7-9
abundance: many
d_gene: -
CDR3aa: CASSVADSSYNEQFF
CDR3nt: TGTGCCAGCAGTGTAGCGGACAGCTCCTACAATGAGCAGTTCTTC

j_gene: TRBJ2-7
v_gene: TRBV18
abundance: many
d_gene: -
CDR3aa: CASSGQPYEQYF
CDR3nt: TGTGCCAGCTCAGGGCAACCCTACGAGCAGTACTTC

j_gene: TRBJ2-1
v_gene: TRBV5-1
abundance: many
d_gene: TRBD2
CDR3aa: CASSSTSGSGSYNEQFF
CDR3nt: TGCGCCAGCAGCTCGACTAGCGGGAGTGGCTCCTACAATGAGCAGTTCTTC

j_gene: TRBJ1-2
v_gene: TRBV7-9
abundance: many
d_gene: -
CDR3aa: CASSLRGVGDDDGYTF
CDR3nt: TGTGCCAGCAGCTTAAGGGGTGTTGGGGATGATGATGGCTACACCTTC

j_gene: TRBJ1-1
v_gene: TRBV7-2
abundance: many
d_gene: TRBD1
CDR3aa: CASSSTPGQLPTEAFF
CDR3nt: TGTGCCAGCAGCTCTACCCCGGGACAGCTTCCGACTGAAGCTTTCTTT

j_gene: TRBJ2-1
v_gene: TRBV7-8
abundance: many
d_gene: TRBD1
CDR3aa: CASSLQGAFDEQFF
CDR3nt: TGTGCCAGCAGCTTACAGGGGGCATTTGATGAGCAGTTCTTC

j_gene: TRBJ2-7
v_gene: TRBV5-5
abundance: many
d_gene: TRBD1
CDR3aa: CASSEVQGPLYEQYF
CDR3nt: TGTGCCAGCAGCGAAGTACAGGGGCCCCTATACGAGCAGTACTTC

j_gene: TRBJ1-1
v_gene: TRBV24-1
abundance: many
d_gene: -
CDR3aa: CATLEGINTEAFF
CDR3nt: TGTGCCACCCTCGAGGGTATTAACACTGAAGCTTTCTTT

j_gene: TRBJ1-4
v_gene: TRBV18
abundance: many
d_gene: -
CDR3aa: CASSLTPTNEKLFF
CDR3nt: TGTGCCAGCTCGCTGACACCAACTAATGAAAAACTGTTTTTT

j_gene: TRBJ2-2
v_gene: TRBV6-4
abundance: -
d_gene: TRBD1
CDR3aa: CASRDRGTGELFF
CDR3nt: TGTGCCAGCAGGGACAGGGGGACCGGGGAGCTGTTTTTT

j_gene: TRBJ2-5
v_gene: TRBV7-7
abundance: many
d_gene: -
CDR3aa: CASSPPGAGMTQYF
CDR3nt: TGTGCCAGCAGCCCCCCCGGGGCAGGGATGACCCAGTACTTC

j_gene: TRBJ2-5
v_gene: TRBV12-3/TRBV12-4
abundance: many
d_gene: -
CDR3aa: CASSLEGSGRVTQYF
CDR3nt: TGTGCCAGCAGTTTAGAAGGGTCAGGACGAGTGACCCAGTACTTC

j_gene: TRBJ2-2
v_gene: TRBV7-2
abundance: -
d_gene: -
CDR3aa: CASALQGHTGELFF
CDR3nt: TGTGCCAGCGCACTACAGGGTCACACCGGGGAGCTGTTTTTT

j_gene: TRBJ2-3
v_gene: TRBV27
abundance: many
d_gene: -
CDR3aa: CASSPVRDTQYF
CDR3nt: TGTGCCAGCAGTCCAGTCAGGGATACGCAGTATTTT

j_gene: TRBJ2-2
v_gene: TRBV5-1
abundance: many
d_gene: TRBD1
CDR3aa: CASSRPGTGGTGELFF
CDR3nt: TGCGCCAGCAGCCGTCCCGGGACAGGGGGCACCGGGGAGCTGTTTTTT

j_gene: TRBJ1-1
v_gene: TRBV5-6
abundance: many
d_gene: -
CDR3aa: CASSFVAFNTEAFF
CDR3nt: TGTGCCAGCAGCTTCGTAGCGTTTAACACTGAAGCTTTCTTT

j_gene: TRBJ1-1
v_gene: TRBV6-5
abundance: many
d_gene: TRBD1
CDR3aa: CASTPGQFYTEAFF
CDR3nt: TGTGCCAGCACCCCGGGACAGTTTTACACTGAAGCTTTCTTT

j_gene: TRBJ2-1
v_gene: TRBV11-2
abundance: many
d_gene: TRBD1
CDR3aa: CASSFQDRALHEQFF
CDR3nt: TGTGCCAGCAGCTTTCAGGACAGGGCTTTGCATGAGCAGTTCTTC

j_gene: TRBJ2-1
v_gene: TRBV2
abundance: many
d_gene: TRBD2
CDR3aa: CASSEAGTSLFF
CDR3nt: TGTGCCAGCAGTGAAGCGGGGACTAGCCTGTTCTTC